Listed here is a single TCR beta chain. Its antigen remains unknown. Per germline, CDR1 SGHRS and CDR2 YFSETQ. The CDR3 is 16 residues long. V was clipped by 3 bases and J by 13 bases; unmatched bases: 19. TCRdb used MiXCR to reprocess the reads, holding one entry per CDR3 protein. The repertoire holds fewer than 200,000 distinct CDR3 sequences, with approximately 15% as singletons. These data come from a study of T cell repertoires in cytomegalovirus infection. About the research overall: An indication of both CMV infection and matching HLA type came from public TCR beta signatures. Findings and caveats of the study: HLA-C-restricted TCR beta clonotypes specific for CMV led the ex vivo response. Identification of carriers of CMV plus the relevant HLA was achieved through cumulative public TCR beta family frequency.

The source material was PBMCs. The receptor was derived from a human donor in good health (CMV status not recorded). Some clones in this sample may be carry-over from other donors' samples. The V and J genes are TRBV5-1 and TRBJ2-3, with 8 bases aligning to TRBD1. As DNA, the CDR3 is TGCGCCAGCAGCTCCGGGACCCTTCAAGACAGGGGTAGGGAGTATTTT. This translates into CASSSGTLQDRGREYF.